The 12 T cell receptor beta chains reported below all come from one sample, sequenced in a study of T cell responses to AZD1222 COVID-19 vaccine. Data came from immunoSEQ multiplex PCR; TCRdb stores just in-frame clones and leaves some out. This table has around 140,000 clones, roughly 90% appearing once. Sequencing was performed on peripheral blood, taken on day 0 of AZD1222 vaccination. These receptors came from an adult in good health.

CDR3: CASSANYEQYF. Written as DNA, the CDR3 is TGTGCCAGCAGCGCTAACTACGAGCAGTACTTC. This rearrangement joins TRBV6-5 to TRBJ2-7, with no clear D. The CDR3 is 11 residues long. The germline CDR1 and CDR2 sequences are MNHEY and SVGAGI. V gave up 6 bases and J gave up 3 bases, with 6 bases separating them.

The chain combines TRBV15 with TRBJ2-7, with TRBD1 as a possible D gene (6 bases). Germline-derived CDR1 and CDR2 are LNHNV and YYDKDF (reference sequence). V lost 0 bases, J lost 3 bases, and 9 bases lay in between. This CDR3 is built from 14 residues. The CDR3 bases are TGTGCCACCAGCAGAGAATGGGACAACTACGAGCAGTACTTC. Its protein product is CATSREWDNYEQYF.

The rearrangement joins TRBV27 to TRBJ1-1; a weak D match, TRBD1 (5 bases). Germline V gene lookup returns CDR1 MNHEY and CDR2 SMNVEV (reference sequence). The ends were cut back, 3 bases at V and 7 bases at J, with 12 bases in the middle. The CDR3 extends over 13 amino acids. The CDR3 protein is CASSFGDGYEAFF. CDR3 nucleotide sequence: TGTGCCAGCAGTTTCGGGGACGGCTATGAAGCTTTCTTT.

This clone was recorded a few times. The rearrangement uses TRBV15 and TRBJ2-1; D might be TRBD1 or TRBD2, each matching 5 bases. This CDR3 is built from 15 residues. The V end lost 6 bases, the J end lost 9 bases, and 21 bases lay between the germline ends. Germline V lookup: CDR1 LNHNV, CDR2 YYDKDF (reference sequence). This CDR3 is CATSMGLATSSEQFF. CDR3 DNA sequence: TGTGCCACCAGTATGGGGCTAGCAACGTCCAGTGAGCAGTTCTTC.

The V call is TRBV28, the J call TRBJ2-5; TRBD2 matches 7 bases. The CDR3 extends over 14 amino acids. V lost 7 bases and J lost 1; bases outside the gene matches: 6. From germline, CDR1 is MDHEN and CDR2 SYDVKM. CDR3 nucleotide sequence: TGTGCCAGCAACAACGGGGGGTTCCAAGAGACCCAGTACTTC. Protein product: CASNNGGFQETQYF.

V gene TRBV28 combines with J gene TRBJ1-1; 8 bases are shared with TRBD1. The CDR3 loop spans 14 amino acids. Germline-derived CDR1 and CDR2 are MDHEN and SYDVKM. V was pared by 5 bases and J by 1 base, with 3 bases of the junction left unmatched. The CDR3: CASSGQGENTEAFF. For the CDR3, the DNA is TGTGCCAGCAGTGGACAGGGCGAGAACACTGAAGCTTTCTTT.

The chain joins TRBV6-5 to TRBJ1-1, with D unresolved. The CDR3 totals 16 residues. Germline V gene data show CDR1 as MNHEY and CDR2 as SVGAGI. The ends were cut back, 0 bases at V and 0 bases at J, with 11 bases in the middle. CDR3 protein: CASSYSRGPMNTEAFF. In DNA form, the CDR3 reads TGTGCCAGCAGTTACTCGAGAGGACCCATGAACACTGAAGCTTTCTTT.

V is TRBV7-8 and J is TRBJ1-4, with 8 bases aligning to TRBD1. Germline CDR1 reads SGHVS; CDR2 reads FQNEAQ. V shed 3 bases, J shed 10 bases, and the junction held 4 bases outside the gene matches. This CDR3 has 13 residues. In nucleotides, the CDR3 is TGTGCCAGCAGCTTGCGGGACAGGAGAAAACTGTTTTTT. Translated: CASSLRDRRKLFF.

The J gene is TRBJ2-1, the V gene TRBV2, with TRBD2 matching over 9 bases. The CDR3 consists of 15 residues. Losses at the gene ends were 2 bases for V and 9 bases for J; bases not matched to a gene: 8. CDR1 and CDR2 from the germline V gene are SNHLY and FYNNEI. CDR3 loop: CASSERLAGRTEQFF. CDR3 DNA sequence: TGTGCCAGCAGTGAACGGCTAGCGGGACGTACTGAGCAGTTCTTC. Supplemented by reference TRBV2 and TRBJ2-1, the full variable domain reads EPEVTQTPSHQVTQMGQEVILRCVPISNHLYFYWYRQILGQKVEFLVSFYNNEISEKSEIFDDQFSVERPDGSNFTLKIRSTKLEDSAMYFCASSERLAGRTEQFFGPGTRLTVL.

The chain couples TRBV4-2 to TRBJ2-7, with a tentative D call TRBD1 (6 bases). This CDR3 is built from 16 residues. CDR1 and CDR2 (germline): LGHNA, YNFKEQ. V lost 0 bases, J lost 10 bases, and 22 bases lay in between. The CDR3 reads CASSQEGSGTNRKQYF. The DNA of the CDR3 is TGTGCCAGCAGCCAAGAGGGTTCCGGGACAAATAGGAAACAGTACTTC.

V and J are TRBV10-3 and TRBJ2-5; 12 positions agree with TRBD2. This CDR3 contains 17 residues. The ends lost 3 bases at V and 5 bases at J; junction bases unmatched: 10. In germline, CDR1 is ENHRY, CDR2 SYGVKD. CDR3 region: CAISDPTLAGGLETQYF. The CDR3 nucleotides read TGTGCCATCAGTGACCCGACCCTAGCGGGAGGGCTGGAGACCCAGTACTTC.

The gene calls are TRBV12-5 and TRBJ2-5; maybe TRBD1 (6 bases). V was shortened by 5 bases and J by 5 bases, with 12 bases between the two germline ends. CDR3 length: 13 amino acids. Germline CDR1 is LGHNT and CDR2 is FRNRAP. CDR3 amino acids: CASGPDSSETQYF. DNA for the CDR3: TGTGCTAGTGGTCCGGACAGCTCGGAGACCCAGTACTTC.